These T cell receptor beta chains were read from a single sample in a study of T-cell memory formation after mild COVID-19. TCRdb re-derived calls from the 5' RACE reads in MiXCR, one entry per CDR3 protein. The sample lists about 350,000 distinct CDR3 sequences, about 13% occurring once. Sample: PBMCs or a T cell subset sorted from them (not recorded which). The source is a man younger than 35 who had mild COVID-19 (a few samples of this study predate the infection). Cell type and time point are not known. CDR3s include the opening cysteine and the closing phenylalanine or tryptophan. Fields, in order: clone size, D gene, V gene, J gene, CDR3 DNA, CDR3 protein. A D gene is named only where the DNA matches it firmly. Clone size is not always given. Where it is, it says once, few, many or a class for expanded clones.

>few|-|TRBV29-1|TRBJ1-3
TGCAGCGTTGATCCACCAACAGGGAATCGGGGTGGAAACACCATATATTTT
CSVDPPTGNRGGNTIYF
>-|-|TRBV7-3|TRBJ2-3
TGTGCCAGCAGCTTCGGGGGATCTGGCACAGATACGCAGTATTTT
CASSFGGSGTDTQYF
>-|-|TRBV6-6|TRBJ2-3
TGTGCCAGCAGTTACCGGGCCAGGGGGGGAGGAGATACGCAGTATTTT
CASSYRARGGGDTQYF
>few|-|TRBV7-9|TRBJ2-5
TGTGCCAGCAGCTTAGTGGGGGTAAAAGAGACCCAGTACTTC
CASSLVGVKETQYF
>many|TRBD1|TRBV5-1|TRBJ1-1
TGCGCCAGCAGCTTGGGGGTTATCAGTGCCGGGACAGGGAGGACTGAAGCTTTCTTT
CASSLGVISAGTGRTEAFF
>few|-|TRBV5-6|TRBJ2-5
TGTGCCAGCAGCTTGCAGACCGGGGAGACCCAGTACTTC
CASSLQTGETQYF
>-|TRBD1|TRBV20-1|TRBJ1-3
TGCAGTGCAAGCAGGACAGGCTCTGGAAACACCATATATTTT
CSASRTGSGNTIYF
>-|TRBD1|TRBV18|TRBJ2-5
TGTGCCAGCTCACCCGGACAGGGGAGTAGAGAGACCCAGTACTTC
CASSPGQGSRETQYF
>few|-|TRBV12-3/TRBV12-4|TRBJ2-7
TGTGCCAGCAGTGTTCCGGGACGTTCAAGCTCCTACGAGCAGTACTTC
CASSVPGRSSSYEQYF
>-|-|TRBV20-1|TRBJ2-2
TGCAGTGCCTTGGCCTCGAACACCGGGGAGCTGTTTTTT
CSALASNTGELFF
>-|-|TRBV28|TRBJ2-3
TGTGCCAGCATAAAAGGAACGGAAGATACGCAGTATTTT
CASIKGTEDTQYF
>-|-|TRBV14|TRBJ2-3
TGTGCCAGCAGCCAAGGCCCGGTCGTAGATACGCAGTATTTT
CASSQGPVVDTQYF
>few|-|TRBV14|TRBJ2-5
TGTGCCAGCAGCCAAACTGCAGGGTCGGAGACCCAGTACTTC
CASSQTAGSETQYF